This TCR beta chain was sequenced in a study of blood T cell repertoires in COVID-19. On the study more broadly: Samples of COVID-19 (acute and convalescent) were obtained from the United States, Italy and Spain. The analysed material was cDNA or gDNA that came from T cells, B-cell-depleted T cells, or PBMCs.

Sequenced by immunoSEQ multiplex PCR; TCRdb stores in-frame clones only, minus some. The sample shows roughly 240,000 clones, 87% of them seen only once. Which cohort a participant joined came from the clinical history participants gave. This TCR was sampled from a woman aged 25 to 45 with acute COVID-19. The sequenced sample consisted of PBMCs or T cells enriched from blood (not recorded which).

CDR3 sequence: CASSLVGGENTGELFF. Written as DNA, the CDR3 is TGTGCCAGCAGCTTAGTAGGGGGCGAGAACACCGGGGAGCTGTTTTTT. The chain is built from TRBV7-2 and TRBJ2-2, with 7 bases aligning to TRBD1. The CDR3 is 16 amino acids. The V gene's germline CDR1 is SGHTA and CDR2 FQGNSA. Losses at the gene ends were 1 base for V and 1 base for J; bases not matched to a gene: 3.